Listed below are T cell receptor beta chains from one sample, sequenced in a study of T-cell reconstitution after alpha-beta-depleted transplantation in children. One entry per CDR3 protein results from TCRdb running MiXCR on the PCR reads. The sample consists of 640,000 or so distinct CDR3 sequences, roughly 15% of them appearing once. This sample comprised PBMCs from the stem cell graft donor, obtained from the stem cell graft. All receptors derive from a human donor who donated a stem cell graft to a child with acute myeloid leukemia. Both conserved end residues are part of each CDR3. D genes are given only for firm matches. For some rows the clone size is stated as once, few or many, or as a class when expanded; others skip it.

j_gene: TRBJ2-1
v_gene: TRBV9
d_gene: TRBD1
abundance: many
CDR3aa: CASSERTGLDEQFF
CDR3nt: TGTGCCAGCAGCGAGAGGACAGGGCTGGATGAGCAGTTCTTC

j_gene: TRBJ2-2
v_gene: TRBV15
d_gene: TRBD2
abundance: many
CDR3aa: CATSSSGGLLTGELFF
CDR3nt: TGTGCCACCAGCAGTAGCGGGGGGCTCCTCACCGGGGAGCTGTTTTTT

j_gene: TRBJ2-3
v_gene: TRBV29-1
d_gene: .
abundance: .
CDR3aa: CSVTTGSTDTQYF
CDR3nt: TGCAGCGTAACGACAGGTAGCACAGATACGCAGTATTTT

j_gene: TRBJ2-5
v_gene: TRBV20-1
d_gene: TRBD2
abundance: many
CDR3aa: CSAPPARGVQETQYF
CDR3nt: TGCAGTGCTCCACCCGCACGGGGGGTTCAAGAGACCCAGTACTTC

j_gene: TRBJ2-1
v_gene: TRBV27
d_gene: .
abundance: .
CDR3aa: CASSFVARKGQFF
CDR3nt: TGTGCCAGCAGTTTTGTGGCCAGGAAGGGGCAGTTCTTC

j_gene: TRBJ2-2
v_gene: TRBV27
d_gene: TRBD1
abundance: .
CDR3aa: CASSSEQGANTGELFF
CDR3nt: TGTGCCAGCAGTTCGGAGCAGGGGGCGAACACCGGGGAGCTGTTTTTT

j_gene: TRBJ2-3
v_gene: TRBV27
d_gene: .
abundance: few
CDR3aa: CASSLEGAGGRDTQYF
CDR3nt: TGTGCCAGCAGTTTGGAGGGGGCGGGGGGTCGGGATACGCAGTATTTT

j_gene: TRBJ2-2
v_gene: TRBV15
d_gene: TRBD1
abundance: few
CDR3aa: CATSPGQGAGDTGELFF
CDR3nt: TGTGCCACCAGTCCGGGACAGGGGGCTGGGGACACCGGGGAGCTGTTTTTT

j_gene: TRBJ1-1
v_gene: TRBV7-2
d_gene: .
abundance: few
CDR3aa: CASSVRRTTTNTEAFF
CDR3nt: TGTGCCAGCAGCGTTCGGAGGACGACTACTAACACTGAAGCTTTCTTT

j_gene: TRBJ2-5
v_gene: TRBV4-1
d_gene: TRBD2
abundance: few
CDR3aa: CASSYLAGGYQETQYF
CDR3nt: TGCGCCAGCAGCTACCTGGCGGGGGGTTACCAAGAGACCCAGTACTTC

j_gene: TRBJ2-3
v_gene: TRBV5-1
d_gene: .
abundance: few
CDR3aa: CASSKRGSSTDTQYF
CDR3nt: TGCGCCAGCAGTAAGAGGGGCTCGAGCACAGATACGCAGTATTTT

j_gene: TRBJ2-1
v_gene: TRBV21-1
d_gene: .
abundance: .
CDR3aa: CASSTARDGEQFF
CDR3nt: TGTGCCAGCAGCACCGCCCGGGACGGTGAGCAGTTCTTC

j_gene: TRBJ1-5
v_gene: TRBV20-1
d_gene: .
abundance: many
CDR3aa: CSASGQIYSNQPQHF
CDR3nt: TGCAGTGCTAGTGGACAGATTTATAGCAATCAGCCCCAGCATTTT

j_gene: TRBJ2-1
v_gene: TRBV5-1
d_gene: .
abundance: many
CDR3aa: CASSLEGGVNEQFF
CDR3nt: TGCGCCAGCAGTTTGGAGGGGGGCGTCAATGAGCAGTTCTTC

j_gene: TRBJ2-7
v_gene: TRBV20-1
d_gene: .
abundance: many
CDR3aa: CSARYRSHEQYF
CDR3nt: TGCAGTGCTAGATACAGGTCCCACGAGCAGTACTTC

j_gene: TRBJ2-3
v_gene: TRBV20-1
d_gene: .
abundance: .
CDR3aa: CSARMGADTQYF
CDR3nt: TGCAGTGCCAGGATGGGTGCAGATACGCAGTATTTT

j_gene: TRBJ1-2
v_gene: TRBV20-1
d_gene: .
abundance: many
CDR3aa: CSADNRVSPLSNYGYTF
CDR3nt: TGCAGTGCAGATAACAGGGTATCGCCTCTCTCTAACTATGGCTACACCTTC

j_gene: TRBJ2-2
v_gene: TRBV24-1
d_gene: .
abundance: .
CDR3aa: CATMHRANTGELFF
CDR3nt: TGTGCCACCATGCACAGGGCGAACACCGGGGAGCTGTTTTTT

j_gene: TRBJ1-1
v_gene: TRBV20-1
d_gene: TRBD1
abundance: few
CDR3aa: CSASDGQGARTEAFF
CDR3nt: TGCAGTGCTAGCGATGGACAGGGGGCGCGGACTGAAGCTTTCTTT

j_gene: TRBJ2-4
v_gene: TRBV7-8
d_gene: .
abundance: .
CDR3aa: CASSLEFGDLLAGNIQYF
CDR3nt: TGTGCCAGCAGCTTAGAGTTCGGGGATCTTCTTGCGGGAAACATTCAGTACTTC

j_gene: TRBJ2-3
v_gene: TRBV18
d_gene: TRBD2
abundance: few
CDR3aa: CASSPVAVSGGATDTQYF
CDR3nt: TGTGCCAGCTCACCAGTCGCCGTTAGCGGGGGGGCCACAGATACGCAGTATTTT

j_gene: TRBJ2-1
v_gene: TRBV20-1
d_gene: .
abundance: many
CDR3aa: CSAPNAGASYNEQFF
CDR3nt: TGCAGTGCACCAAACGCGGGGGCTTCCTACAATGAGCAGTTCTTC

j_gene: TRBJ1-5
v_gene: TRBV20-1
d_gene: .
abundance: many
CDR3aa: CSARTDSVGGEQPQHF
CDR3nt: TGCAGTGCTAGAACGGACTCTGTGGGGGGAGAACAGCCCCAGCATTTT

j_gene: TRBJ1-2
v_gene: TRBV7-8
d_gene: TRBD1
abundance: .
CDR3aa: CASSLEAGGRYTF
CDR3nt: TGTGCCAGCAGCTTAGAGGCAGGGGGGCGCTACACCTTC

j_gene: TRBJ1-2
v_gene: TRBV20-1
d_gene: .
abundance: many
CDR3aa: CSARGGNGYTF
CDR3nt: TGCAGTGCTAGGGGAGGGAATGGCTACACCTTC

j_gene: TRBJ1-4
v_gene: TRBV20-1
d_gene: TRBD1
abundance: few
CDR3aa: CSARDGSGGEKLFF
CDR3nt: TGCAGTGCTAGAGATGGCTCAGGGGGGGAAAAACTGTTTTTT

j_gene: TRBJ1-5
v_gene: TRBV30
d_gene: .
abundance: .
CDR3aa: CAWSPKGVFNQPQHF
CDR3nt: TGTGCCTGGAGCCCGAAGGGGGTTTTCAATCAGCCCCAGCATTTT

j_gene: TRBJ2-5
v_gene: TRBV29-1
d_gene: TRBD2
abundance: many
CDR3aa: CSVEPSGGGGTQYF
CDR3nt: TGCAGCGTTGAGCCCAGCGGGGGGGGCGGGACCCAGTACTTC

j_gene: TRBJ2-3
v_gene: TRBV5-1
d_gene: TRBD2
abundance: once
CDR3aa: CASSSRLAGGADTQYF
CDR3nt: TGCGCCAGCAGCTCGCGACTAGCGGGAGGGGCAGATACGCAGTATTTT

j_gene: TRBJ2-1
v_gene: TRBV6-1
d_gene: .
abundance: .
CDR3aa: CASSAGGDYNEQFF
CDR3nt: TGTGCCAGCAGCGCAGGTGGGGACTACAATGAGCAGTTCTTC

j_gene: TRBJ2-5
v_gene: TRBV28
d_gene: TRBD2
abundance: few
CDR3aa: CASSGLAGVPTETQYF
CDR3nt: TGTGCCAGCAGTGGACTAGCGGGGGTACCGACCGAGACCCAGTACTTC

j_gene: TRBJ1-2
v_gene: TRBV5-1
d_gene: .
abundance: few
CDR3aa: CASSPDGGGYTF
CDR3nt: TGCGCCAGCAGCCCGGACGGGGGGGGCTACACCTTC

j_gene: TRBJ1-2
v_gene: TRBV12-3/TRBV12-4
d_gene: .
abundance: many
CDR3aa: CASSFRDRPGGYGYTF
CDR3nt: TGTGCCAGCAGTTTTAGGGATAGGCCGGGCGGATATGGCTACACCTTC

j_gene: TRBJ1-4
v_gene: TRBV7-2
d_gene: .
abundance: many
CDR3aa: CASSLGGHDEKLFF
CDR3nt: TGTGCCAGCAGCTTAGGAGGGCATGATGAAAAACTGTTTTTT

j_gene: TRBJ2-1
v_gene: TRBV5-5
d_gene: TRBD1
abundance: many
CDR3aa: CASSLTGDAYNEQFF
CDR3nt: TGTGCCAGCAGCCTGACAGGGGACGCCTACAATGAGCAGTTCTTC

j_gene: TRBJ2-7
v_gene: TRBV7-2
d_gene: .
abundance: few
CDR3aa: CASSLSLGAYEQYF
CDR3nt: TGTGCCAGCAGCTTAAGTCTGGGGGCCTACGAGCAGTACTTC

j_gene: TRBJ1-2
v_gene: TRBV20-1
d_gene: TRBD1
abundance: once
CDR3aa: CSAGTGYRYTF
CDR3nt: TGCAGTGCCGGGACAGGTTATCGCTACACCTTT

j_gene: TRBJ1-2
v_gene: TRBV5-5
d_gene: .
abundance: many
CDR3aa: CASSQIQVDRGYTF
CDR3nt: TGTGCCAGCAGCCAAATACAGGTTGATCGCGGCTACACCTTC

j_gene: TRBJ2-5
v_gene: TRBV7-7
d_gene: TRBD2
abundance: many
CDR3aa: CASSEFGAGHQETQYF
CDR3nt: TGTGCCAGCAGCGAATTCGGAGCGGGGCACCAAGAGACCCAGTACTTC

j_gene: TRBJ1-1
v_gene: TRBV7-2
d_gene: TRBD1
abundance: few
CDR3aa: CASSLVRGSGTEAFF
CDR3nt: TGTGCCAGCAGCTTAGTCAGGGGGAGTGGCACTGAAGCTTTCTTT

j_gene: TRBJ2-2
v_gene: TRBV20-1
d_gene: .
abundance: few
CDR3aa: CSAREAAGDTGELFF
CDR3nt: TGCAGTGCTAGAGAGGCCGCAGGAGACACCGGGGAGCTGTTTTTT

j_gene: TRBJ2-3
v_gene: TRBV20-1
d_gene: .
abundance: .
CDR3aa: CSASGSGGFTDTQYF
CDR3nt: TGCAGTGCTTCCGGGAGCGGCGGATTCACAGATACGCAGTATTTT

j_gene: TRBJ2-7
v_gene: TRBV7-9
d_gene: .
abundance: few
CDR3aa: CASRRGEDGGEQYF
CDR3nt: TGTGCCAGCAGAAGAGGGGAAGATGGGGGCGAGCAGTACTTC

j_gene: TRBJ1-4
v_gene: TRBV20-1
d_gene: .
abundance: many
CDR3aa: CSARDRATVNEKLFF
CDR3nt: TGCAGTGCTAGAGATCGGGCGACAGTTAATGAAAAACTGTTTTTT

j_gene: TRBJ1-1
v_gene: TRBV6-1
d_gene: TRBD1
abundance: many
CDR3aa: CASTTTGGSEAFF
CDR3nt: TGTGCCAGCACCACGACAGGGGGCTCTGAGGCTTTCTTT

j_gene: TRBJ2-7
v_gene: TRBV12-3/TRBV12-4
d_gene: .
abundance: many
CDR3aa: CASSFGLYEQYF
CDR3nt: TGTGCCAGCAGTTTCGGACTTTACGAGCAGTACTTC

j_gene: TRBJ2-5
v_gene: TRBV21-1
d_gene: .
abundance: .
CDR3aa: CASRTGTEQETQYF
CDR3nt: TGTGCCAGCAGGACAGGGACAGAGCAAGAGACCCAGTACTTC

j_gene: TRBJ2-6
v_gene: TRBV15
d_gene: .
abundance: few
CDR3aa: CATSRGLGRSGANVLTF
CDR3nt: TGTGCCACCAGCAGAGGGCTAGGGCGCTCTGGGGCCAACGTCCTGACTTTC

j_gene: TRBJ2-3
v_gene: TRBV7-3
d_gene: TRBD2
abundance: few
CDR3aa: CASSLRLAGDGDTQYF
CDR3nt: TGTGCCAGCAGCTTAAGACTAGCGGGGGATGGAGATACGCAGTATTTT

j_gene: TRBJ2-7
v_gene: TRBV12-1
d_gene: .
abundance: few
CDR3aa: CASAPGTPPYEQYF
CDR3nt: TGTGCCAGCGCCCCTGGGACCCCCCCCTACGAGCAGTACTTC

j_gene: TRBJ2-1
v_gene: TRBV24-1
d_gene: .
abundance: .
CDR3aa: CATSEPAKGSNEQFF
CDR3nt: TGTGCCACCAGTGAACCGGCCAAAGGGAGTAATGAGCAGTTCTTC